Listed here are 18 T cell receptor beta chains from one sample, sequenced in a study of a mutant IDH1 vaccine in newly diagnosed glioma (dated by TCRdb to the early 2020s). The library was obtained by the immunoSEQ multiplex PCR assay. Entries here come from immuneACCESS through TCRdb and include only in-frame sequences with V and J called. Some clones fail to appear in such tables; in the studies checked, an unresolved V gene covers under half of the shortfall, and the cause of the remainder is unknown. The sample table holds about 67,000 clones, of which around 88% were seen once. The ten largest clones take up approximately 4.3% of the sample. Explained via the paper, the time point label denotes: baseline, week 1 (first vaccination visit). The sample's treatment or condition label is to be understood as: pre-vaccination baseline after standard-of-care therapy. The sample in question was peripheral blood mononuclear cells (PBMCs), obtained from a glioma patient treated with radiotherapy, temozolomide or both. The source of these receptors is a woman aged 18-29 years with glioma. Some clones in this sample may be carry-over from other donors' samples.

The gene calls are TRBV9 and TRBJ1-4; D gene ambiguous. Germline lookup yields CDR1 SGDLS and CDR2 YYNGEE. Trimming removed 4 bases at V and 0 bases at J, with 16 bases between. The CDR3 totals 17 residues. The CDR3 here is CASSPGEGYTTNEKLFF. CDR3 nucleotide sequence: TGTGCCAGCAGCCCCGGCGAGGGCTATACAACTAATGAAAAACTGTTTTTT. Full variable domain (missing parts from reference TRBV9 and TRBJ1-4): DSGVTQTPKHLITATGQRVTLRCSPRSGDLSVYWYQQSLDQGLQFLIQYYNGEERAKGNILERFSAQQFPDLHSELNLSSLELGDSALYFCASSPGEGYTTNEKLFFGSGTQLSVL.

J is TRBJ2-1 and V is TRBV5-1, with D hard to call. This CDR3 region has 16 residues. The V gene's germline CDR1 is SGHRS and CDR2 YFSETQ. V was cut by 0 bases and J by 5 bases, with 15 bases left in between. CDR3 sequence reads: CASSLASSAKHNEQFF. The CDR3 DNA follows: TGCGCCAGCAGCTTGGCCTCGAGCGCAAAACACAATGAGCAGTTCTTC.

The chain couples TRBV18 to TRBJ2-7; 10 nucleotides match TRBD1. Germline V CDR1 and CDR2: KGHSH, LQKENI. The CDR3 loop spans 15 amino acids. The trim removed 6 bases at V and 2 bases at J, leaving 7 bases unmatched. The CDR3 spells CASSGTGDPPYEQYF. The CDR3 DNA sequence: TGTGCCAGCTCCGGGACAGGGGACCCTCCCTACGAGCAGTACTTC. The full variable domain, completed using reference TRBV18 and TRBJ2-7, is NAGVMQNPRHLVRRRGQEARLRCSPMKGHSHVYWYRQLPEEGLKFMVYLQKENIIDESGMPKERFSAEFPKEGPSILRIQQVVRGDSAAYFCASSGTGDPPYEQYFGPGTRLTVT.

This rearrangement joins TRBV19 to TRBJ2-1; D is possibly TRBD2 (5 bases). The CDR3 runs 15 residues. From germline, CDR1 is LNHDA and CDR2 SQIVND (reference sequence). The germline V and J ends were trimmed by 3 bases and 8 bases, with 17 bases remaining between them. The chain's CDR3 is CASSMGVRADDEQFF. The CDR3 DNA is TGTGCCAGTAGTATGGGAGTGCGGGCTGACGATGAGCAGTTCTTC.

The CDR3 reads CASLGGSGISYEQYF. CDR3 DNA sequence: TGTGCCAGCCTTGGCGGGAGCGGGATCTCCTACGAGCAGTACTTC. V usage is TRBV6-5 and J usage is TRBJ2-7; the match to TRBD2 covers 7 bases. This CDR3 is 15 amino acids long. The V gene's germline CDR1 is MNHEY and CDR2 SVGAGI. V dropped 8 bases and J dropped 0; count of bases not matched to a gene: 10.

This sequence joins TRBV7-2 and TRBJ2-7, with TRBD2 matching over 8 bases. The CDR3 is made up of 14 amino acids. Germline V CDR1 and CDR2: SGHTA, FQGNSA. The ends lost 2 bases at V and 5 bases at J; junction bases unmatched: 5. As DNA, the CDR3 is TGTGCCAGCAGCTTATCGGGAGGGCCCAACGAGCAGTACTTC. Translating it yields CASSLSGGPNEQYF.

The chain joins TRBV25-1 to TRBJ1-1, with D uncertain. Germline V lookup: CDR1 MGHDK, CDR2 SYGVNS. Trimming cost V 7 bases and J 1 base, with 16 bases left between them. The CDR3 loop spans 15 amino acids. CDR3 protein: CASTPIGQGNTEAFF. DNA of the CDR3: TGTGCCAGCACCCCTATAGGGCAAGGGAACACTGAAGCTTTCTTT.

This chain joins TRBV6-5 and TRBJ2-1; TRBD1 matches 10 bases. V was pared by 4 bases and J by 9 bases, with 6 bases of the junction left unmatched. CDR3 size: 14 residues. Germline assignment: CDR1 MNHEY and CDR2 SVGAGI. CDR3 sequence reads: CASSFGQGVGEQFF. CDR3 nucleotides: TGTGCCAGCAGTTTCGGACAGGGGGTTGGTGAGCAGTTCTTC.

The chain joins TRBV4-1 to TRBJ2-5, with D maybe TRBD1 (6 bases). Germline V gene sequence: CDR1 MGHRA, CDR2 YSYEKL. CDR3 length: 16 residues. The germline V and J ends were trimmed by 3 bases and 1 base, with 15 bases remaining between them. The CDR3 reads CASSHHPGQLQETQYF. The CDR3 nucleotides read TGCGCCAGCAGCCATCACCCGGGACAACTCCAAGAGACCCAGTACTTC.

The CDR3 region is CASSPRPEVGELFF. CDR3 nucleotides: TGTGCCAGCTCACCGCGACCAGAGGTCGGGGAGCTGTTTTTT. The chain recombines TRBV18 with TRBJ2-2; D ambiguous. CDR1 is KGHSH and CDR2 is LQKENI in the germline V gene. CDR3 length: 14 amino acids. Trimming took 3 bases from V and 7 from J, leaving 12 bases between them.

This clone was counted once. The CDR3 DNA reads as TGTGCCAGCAGCTTTGAGTCCTCCCTTTATAATGAAAAACTGTTTTTT. Its protein product is CASSFESSLYNEKLFF. The chain uses TRBV9 and TRBJ1-4, with D uncertain. The CDR3 sequence is 16 residues long. V lost 4 bases and J 4 bases, leaving 17 bases between the germline ends. Looked up from germline, CDR1 is SGDLS and CDR2 is YYNGEE.

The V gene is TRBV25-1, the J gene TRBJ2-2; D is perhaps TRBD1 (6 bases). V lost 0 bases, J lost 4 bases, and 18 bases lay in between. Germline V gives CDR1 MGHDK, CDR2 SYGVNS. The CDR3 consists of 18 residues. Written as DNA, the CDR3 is TGTGCCAGCAGTGAATATGGCAGGGGTTTGTTCGGCACCGGGGAGCTGTTTTTT. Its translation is CASSEYGRGLFGTGELFF.

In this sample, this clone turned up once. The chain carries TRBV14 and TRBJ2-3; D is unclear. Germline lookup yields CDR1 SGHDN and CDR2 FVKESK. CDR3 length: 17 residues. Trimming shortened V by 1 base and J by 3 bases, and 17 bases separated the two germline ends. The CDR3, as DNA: TGTGCCAGCAGCCAAGGAGATGAACAGCGTGAGACAGATACGCAGTATTTT. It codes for CASSQGDEQRETDTQYF.

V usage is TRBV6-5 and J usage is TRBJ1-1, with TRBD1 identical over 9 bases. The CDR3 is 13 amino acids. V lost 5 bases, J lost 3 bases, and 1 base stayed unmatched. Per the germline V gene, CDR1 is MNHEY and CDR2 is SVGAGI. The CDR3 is CASSRTGDTEAFF. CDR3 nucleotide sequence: TGTGCCAGCAGTAGGACAGGGGACACTGAAGCTTTCTTT.

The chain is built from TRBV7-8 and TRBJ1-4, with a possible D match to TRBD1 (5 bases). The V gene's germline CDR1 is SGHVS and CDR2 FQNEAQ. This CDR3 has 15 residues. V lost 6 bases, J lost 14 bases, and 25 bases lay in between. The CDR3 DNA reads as TGTGCCAGCAGTTCCTATCCCGGGGGGATTTCTACGCTGTTTTTT. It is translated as CASSSYPGGISTLFF. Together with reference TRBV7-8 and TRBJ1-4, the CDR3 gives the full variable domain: GAGVSQSPRYKVAKRGQDVALRCDPISGHVSLFWYQQALGQGPEFLTYFQNEAQLDKSGLPSDRFFAERPEGSVSTLKIQRTQQEDSAVYLCASSSYPGGISTLFFGSGTQLSVL.

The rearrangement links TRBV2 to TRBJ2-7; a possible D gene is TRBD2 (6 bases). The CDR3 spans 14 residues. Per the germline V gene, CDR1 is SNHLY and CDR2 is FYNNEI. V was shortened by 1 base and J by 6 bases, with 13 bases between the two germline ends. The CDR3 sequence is CASSEGGVIREQYF. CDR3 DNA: TGTGCCAGCAGTGAAGGGGGGGTGATACGCGAGCAGTACTTC.

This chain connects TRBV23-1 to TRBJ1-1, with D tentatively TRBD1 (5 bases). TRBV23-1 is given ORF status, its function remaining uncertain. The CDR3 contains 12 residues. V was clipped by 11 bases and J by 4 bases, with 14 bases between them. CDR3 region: CALDRGATEAFF. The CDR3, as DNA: TGCGCCCTCGACCGAGGGGCCACTGAAGCTTTCTTT.

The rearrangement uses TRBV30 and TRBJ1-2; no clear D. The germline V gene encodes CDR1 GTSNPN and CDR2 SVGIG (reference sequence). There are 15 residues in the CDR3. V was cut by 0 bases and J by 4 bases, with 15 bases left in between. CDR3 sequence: CAWSVSLLKSYGYTF. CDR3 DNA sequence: TGTGCCTGGAGTGTATCCCTCTTGAAGAGCTATGGCTACACCTTC.